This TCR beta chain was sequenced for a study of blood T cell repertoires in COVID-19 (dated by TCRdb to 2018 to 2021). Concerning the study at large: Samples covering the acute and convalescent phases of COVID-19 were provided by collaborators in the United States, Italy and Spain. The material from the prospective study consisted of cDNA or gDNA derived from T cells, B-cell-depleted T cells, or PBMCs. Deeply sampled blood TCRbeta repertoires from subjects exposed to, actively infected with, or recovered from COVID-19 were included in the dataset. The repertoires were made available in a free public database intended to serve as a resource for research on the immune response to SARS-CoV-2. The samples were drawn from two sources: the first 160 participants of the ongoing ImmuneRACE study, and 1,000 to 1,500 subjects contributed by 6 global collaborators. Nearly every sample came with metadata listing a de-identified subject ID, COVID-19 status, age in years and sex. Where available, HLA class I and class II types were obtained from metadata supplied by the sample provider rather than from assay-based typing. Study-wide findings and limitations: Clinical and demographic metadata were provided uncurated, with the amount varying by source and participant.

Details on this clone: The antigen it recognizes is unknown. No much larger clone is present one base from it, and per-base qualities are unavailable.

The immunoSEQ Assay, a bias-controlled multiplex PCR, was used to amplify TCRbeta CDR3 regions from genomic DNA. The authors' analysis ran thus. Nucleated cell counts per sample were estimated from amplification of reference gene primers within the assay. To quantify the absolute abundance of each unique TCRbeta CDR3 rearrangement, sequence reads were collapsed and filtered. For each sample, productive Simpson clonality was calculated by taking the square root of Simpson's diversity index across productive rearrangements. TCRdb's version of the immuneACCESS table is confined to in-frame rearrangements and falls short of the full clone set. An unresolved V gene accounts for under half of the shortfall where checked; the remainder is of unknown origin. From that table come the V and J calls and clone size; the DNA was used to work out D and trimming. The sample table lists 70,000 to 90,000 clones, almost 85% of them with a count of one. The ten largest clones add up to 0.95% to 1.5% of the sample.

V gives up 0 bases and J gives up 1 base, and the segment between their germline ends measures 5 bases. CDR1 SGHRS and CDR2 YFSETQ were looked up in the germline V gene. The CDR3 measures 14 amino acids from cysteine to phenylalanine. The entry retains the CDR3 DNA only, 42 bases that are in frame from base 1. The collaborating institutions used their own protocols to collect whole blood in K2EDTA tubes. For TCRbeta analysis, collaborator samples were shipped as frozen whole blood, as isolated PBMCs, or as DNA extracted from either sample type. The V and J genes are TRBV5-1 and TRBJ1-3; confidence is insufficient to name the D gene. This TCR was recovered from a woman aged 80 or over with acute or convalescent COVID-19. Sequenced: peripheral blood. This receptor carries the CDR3 CASSLDGSGNTIYF. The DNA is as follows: TGCGCCAGCAGCTTGGACGGTTCTGGAAACACCATATATTTT.